These 3 T cell receptor beta chains were all obtained from the same sample, sequenced in a study of T cell repertoires in cytomegalovirus infection. TCRdb recomputed calls from the reads with MiXCR, one row per CDR3 protein. The sample lists some 700,000 distinct CDR3 sequences, roughly 36% occurring once. Sequenced: PBMCs. Receptors were obtained from a human donor in good health (CMV status not recorded). Some clones in this sample may be carry-over from other donors' samples.

The rearrangement links TRBV29-1 to TRBJ2-1, with 7 nucleotides matching TRBD2. Trimming took 3 bases from V and 4 from J; bases not matched to a gene: 6. The germline CDR1 and CDR2 sequences are SQVTM and ANQGSEA. The CDR3 sequence is 14 residues long. CDR3 coding DNA: TGCAGCGTTGACGGTGGGGGGGGATACAATGAGCAGTTCTTC. It encodes CSVDGGGGYNEQFF.

Concerning this clonotype: The junction shows a germline mismatch at one end, possibly a read error. The rearrangement links TRBV6-6 to TRBJ2-2; possible D gene TRBD2, 5 bases. CDR1 and CDR2 from the germline V gene are MNHNY and SVGAGI (reference sequence). This CDR3 is 13 amino acids long. The CDR3 DNA is TGTGCCCGCAGTTCCGGTCCTACCGGGGAGCTGTATTTT. It translates to CARSSGPTGELYF.

This clonotype was observed at least ten times. J is TRBJ1-1 and V is TRBV7-2; 9 positions agree with TRBD1. The CDR3 has 14 residues. CDR1 SGHTA and CDR2 FQGNSA come from the germline V gene. With V trimmed by 6 bases and J by 2 bases, 4 bases remained unmatched. For the CDR3, the DNA is TGTGCCAGCAGGTCTACAGGGGGCAACACTGAAGCTTTCTTT. This sequence encodes CASRSTGGNTEAFF. Looking up the rest from reference TRBV7-2 and TRBJ1-1 gives the full variable domain: GAGVSQSPSNKVTEKGKDVELRCDPISGHTALYWYRQSLGQGLEFLIYFQGNSAPDKSGLPSDRFSAERTGGSVSTLTIQRTQQEDSAVYLCASRSTGGNTEAFFGQGTRLTVV.